This T cell receptor beta chain was sequenced in a study of blood T cell repertoires in COVID-19. Study in general: Samples came from the United States, Italy and Spain, spanning acute and convalescent COVID-19. Sources were T cells, B-cell-depleted T cells, or PBMCs; the material itself was cDNA or gDNA.

CDR1 DFQATT and CDR2 SNEGSKA come from the germline V gene (reference sequence). Trimming pared 0 bases from V and 9 bases from J, leaving 9 bases between. The CDR3 runs 11 residues. Source study methods: From reference gene primer amplification, estimates of nucleated cell counts were derived. Produced via immunoSEQ multiplex PCR; TCRdb's table is partial and in-frame only. The V and J calls and the clone size are those of that table, but D and trimming were determined from the DNA. In the table there are some 78,000 clones, roughly 90% of which are singletons. This clone was observed once. Sample: peripheral blood. This chain connects TRBV20-1 to TRBJ2-7; D remains ambiguous. This clonotype originated in a man between 65 and 79 years old with active or convalescent COVID-19. The CDR3 loop reads CSARDPPGQYF. CDR3 nucleotide sequence: TGCAGTGCTAGAGACCCTCCGGGGCAGTACTTC.